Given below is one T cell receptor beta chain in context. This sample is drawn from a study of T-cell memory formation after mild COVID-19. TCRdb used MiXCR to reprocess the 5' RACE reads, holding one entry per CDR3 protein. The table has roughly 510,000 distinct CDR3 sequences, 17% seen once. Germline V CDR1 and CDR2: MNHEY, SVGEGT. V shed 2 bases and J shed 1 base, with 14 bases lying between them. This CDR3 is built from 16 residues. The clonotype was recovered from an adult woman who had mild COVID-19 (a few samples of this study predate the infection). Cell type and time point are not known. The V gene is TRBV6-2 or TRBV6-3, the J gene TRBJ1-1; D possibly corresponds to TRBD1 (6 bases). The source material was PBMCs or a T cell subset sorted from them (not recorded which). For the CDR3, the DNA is TGTGCCAGCAGTTACCCCCACAGGGTTTGGAACACTGAAGCTTTCTTT. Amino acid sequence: CASSYPHRVWNTEAFF.